This TCR beta chain comes out of a study of T-cell reconstitution after alpha-beta-depleted transplantation in children. Preparation of the TCRbeta library involved a method that used unique molecular identifiers. TCRdb re-called the PCR reads through MiXCR, storing one row per CDR3 protein. Of around 87,000 distinct CDR3 sequences in the sample, 7.5% to 9.5% were seen once. This CDR3 is 13 amino acids long. V lost 4 bases, J lost 5 bases, and 13 bases lay in between. CDR1 is DFQATT and CDR2 is SNEGSKA in the germline V gene (reference sequence). This clonotype was observed at least ten times. This clonotype originated in a human donor who donated a stem cell graft to a child with congenital amegakaryocytic thrombocytopenia. The chain has TRBV20-1 and TRBJ2-3; no definite D call. The specimen comprised PBMCs from the stem cell graft donor, sampled from the stem cell graft. In DNA form, the CDR3 reads TGCAGTGCTACCCGGGCCCCTGGAGATACGCAGTATTTT. Translated, it gives CSATRAPGDTQYF.